The source of this T cell receptor (beta chain) is a study of blood T cell repertoires in COVID-19. The protocol was immunoSEQ multiplex PCR, while the TCRdb copy is restricted to in-frame clones and leaves out a portion. The sample includes 150,000 to 200,000 clones, roughly 85% of them seen just once. V lost 2 bases to trimming and J lost 1 base, with 6 bases between them. CDR1 is KGHSH and CDR2 is LQKENI in the germline V gene. The CDR3 length is 14 residues. The sequenced sample consisted of peripheral blood. This TCR was recovered from a human donor with acute or convalescent COVID-19. The donor label of this sample is uncertain. The genes are TRBV18 and TRBJ1-5; D remains ambiguous. CDR3 nucleotide sequence: TGTGCCAGCTCACCAGTTATCAGCAATCAGCCCCAGCATTTT. This codes for CASSPVISNQPQHF. The entire variable domain, with the rest obtained from reference TRBV18 and TRBJ1-5, is as follows: NAGVMQNPRHLVRRRGQEARLRCSPMKGHSHVYWYRQLPEEGLKFMVYLQKENIIDESGMPKERFSAEFPKEGPSILRIQQVVRGDSAAYFCASSPVISNQPQHFGDGTRLSIL.